This TCR beta chain was found in a study of early T cells in non-severe SARS-CoV-2 infection. There are a few counts of this clonotype. The CDR3 runs 14 residues. CDR1 MGHDK and CDR2 SYGVNS come from the germline V gene. V was pared by 1 base and J by 9 bases, with 13 bases between. Unique molecular identifiers (one per individual cDNA molecule) were attached. TCRdb independently ran MiXCR on the 5' RACE reads; one entry per CDR3 protein. Here the sample spans 50,000 to 75,000 distinct CDR3 sequences, about 12% being singletons. Specimen: whole blood, collected at baseline. This chain uses TRBV25-1 with TRBJ2-1; D tentatively reads TRBD1 or TRBD2 (6 bases each). The receptor's source is an adult who was a healthcare worker with PCR-confirmed SARS-CoV-2 infection or an uninfected control (not recorded which). The donor label of this sample is uncertain. CDR3 DNA sequence: TGTGCCAGCAGTGAATTTGGGGGGCGGCGTGAGCAGTTCTTC. Its translation is CASSEFGGRREQFF.